The 27 T cell receptor beta chains below come from one sample, sequenced in a study of blood T cell repertoires in COVID-19. Produced via immunoSEQ multiplex PCR; TCRdb's table is partial and in-frame only. The sample lists over 200,000 clones; around 80% were seen once. Sequencing input: peripheral blood. These TCRs come from a woman older than 75 with active or convalescent COVID-19.

The V and J genes are TRBV18 and TRBJ1-1; a weak D match, TRBD1 (5 bases). Looked up from germline, CDR1 is KGHSH and CDR2 is LQKENI. The V and J ends lost 3 bases and 5 bases respectively, with 10 bases between them. The CDR3 extends over 13 amino acids. The DNA of the CDR3 is TGTGCCAGCTCACCCGTGGAGGGGACTGAAGCTTTCTTT. Encoded protein: CASSPVEGTEAFF.

V gene TRBV4-1 combines with J gene TRBJ2-5; D possibly corresponds to TRBD1 (6 bases). V lost 4 bases, J lost 1 base, and 16 bases lay in between. This CDR3 spans 16 amino acids. Germline-derived CDR1 and CDR2 are MGHRA and YSYEKL. CDR3 bases: TGCGCCAGCAGCCGAGGGGGTCTGGGAATCCAAGAGACCCAGTACTTC. Amino acids: CASSRGGLGIQETQYF.

Comments on this clone: In this CDR3 the conserved last residue, phenylalanine or tryptophan, is missing, so a read error is likely. The limits of the CDR3 on the DNA are not certain, so only TCRdb's listed CDR3 is given. The chain uses TRBV9 and TRBJ2-7; the D call TRBD1 from the table was never checked on the DNA. The CDR3 is made up of 10 amino acids, end residues included. The germline gives CDR1 SGDLS, CDR2 YYNGEE. CDR3 residues: CASSVNPRIT.

The V gene is TRBV5-1, the J gene TRBJ2-2; 8 nucleotides line up with TRBD1. Unmatched junction bases numbered 9, after V lost 7 bases and J lost 1 base. Germline-derived CDR1 and CDR2 are SGHRS and YFSETQ. The CDR3 consists of 16 residues. The CDR3 DNA reads TGCGCCAGCGTACAACCGGGACAGGAGAACACCGGGGAGCTGTTTTTT. Translated: CASVQPGQENTGELFF.

The J gene is TRBJ1-6, the V gene TRBV7-2; the D gene is possibly TRBD1 (6 bases). Germline V gene data show CDR1 as SGHTA and CDR2 as FQGNSA. V shed 4 bases and J shed 5 bases, with 15 bases lying between them. The length of the CDR3 is 16 residues. CDR3 DNA sequence: TGTGCCAGCAGCTGGGGGGGCCCTCTGGATAATTCACCCCTCCACTTT. Its translation is CASSWGGPLDNSPLHF.

The chain has TRBV3-1 (or the pseudogene TRBV3-2) and TRBJ2-3, with 12 bases aligning to TRBD2. The germline V gene has CDR1 LGHDT and CDR2 YNNKEL (reference sequence). The ends lost 1 base at V and 7 bases at J; junction bases unmatched: 6. CDR3 length: 16 residues. CDR3 bases: TGTGCCAGCAGCCAAGTCCCTAGCGGGGGGGCGAATACGCAGTATTTT. Encoded protein: CASSQVPSGGANTQYF.

This clone was recorded once. This chain joins TRBV5-6 and TRBJ1-2, with 10 bases lining up with TRBD1. V shed 6 bases, J shed 8 bases, and the junction held 7 bases outside the gene matches. Germline values: CDR1 SGHDT, CDR2 YYEEEE. The CDR3 runs to 13 residues. The DNA for the CDR3 is TGTGCCAGCACCAGGGACAGGGGTGAGGGCTACACCTTC. Its translation is CASTRDRGEGYTF.

The CDR3 sequence: CASSPDRGRGQPQHF. The CDR3 region has the DNA TGTGCCAGCAGTCCCGACAGGGGGCGCGGTCAGCCCCAGCATTTT. This sequence joins TRBV5-6 and TRBJ1-5, with 10 positions matching TRBD1. Germline assignment: CDR1 SGHDT and CDR2 YYEEEE. The CDR3 loop spans 15 amino acids. The V segment lost 5 bases and the J segment 6 bases; nucleotides outside the gene matches: 8.

Of note for this clone: The sample has other DNA sequences that encode this CDR3 too. This chain links TRBV10-3 with TRBJ1-1; 8 bases map to TRBD1. The CDR3 is made up of 13 amino acids. The V and J ends lost 6 bases and 1 base, in that order; junction bases with no gene match: 1. Germline loops: CDR1 ENHRY, CDR2 SYGVKD. The CDR3 spells CAISGTGNTEAFF. The CDR3 DNA reads TGTGCCATCAGCGGGACAGGGAACACTGAAGCTTTCTTT.

This clone has more than one count but fewer than ten. This chain connects TRBV6-2 or TRBV6-3 to TRBJ2-3, with 8 bases fitting TRBD1. Trimming cost V 2 bases and J 2 bases; bases outside gene matches: 15. CDR3 length equals 19 residues. The V gene's germline CDR1 is MNHEY and CDR2 SVGEGT. CDR3 DNA: TGTGCCAGCAGTTACGTGCTGCTCTCTAGGCAGGGGGCCACAGATACGCAGTATTTT. Translating gives CASSYVLLSRQGATDTQYF.

The genes are TRBV6-5 and TRBJ2-7; TRBD2 is a possible D gene (7 bases). V lost 0 bases to trimming and J lost 5 bases, with 17 bases between them. CDR3 length equals 16 residues. CDR1 and CDR2 (germline): MNHEY, SVGAGI. The chain's CDR3 is CASSYSVGGRGDEQYF. The CDR3 nucleotides are TGTGCCAGCAGTTACTCTGTGGGGGGGCGGGGAGACGAGCAGTACTTC.

V is TRBV5-1 and J is TRBJ2-3; TRBD2 matches at 7 bases. The CDR3 is 15 residues long. V lost 6 bases to trimming and J lost 2 bases; unmatched junction nucleotides: 9. CDR1 and CDR2 from the germline V gene are SGHRS and YFSETQ. This chain's CDR3 is CASTSRDYHTDTQYF. The CDR3 bases are TGCGCCAGCACCTCCCGGGACTACCACACAGATACGCAGTATTTT.

This clone has only one observation. This sequence joins TRBV6-1 and TRBJ1-1; no clear D gene. Looked up from germline, CDR1 is MNHNS and CDR2 is SASEGT. The CDR3 sequence is 15 residues long. V lost 3 bases and J 1 base, leaving 12 bases between the germline ends. The CDR3: CASSDKLNRNTEAFF. The DNA for the CDR3 is TGTGCCAGCAGTGATAAGCTTAACAGGAACACTGAAGCTTTCTTT.

This chain connects TRBV21-1 to TRBJ2-1; the table's D call, TRBD2, was not checked against the DNA. TRBV21-1 is shown as a pseudogene. The CDR3 extends over 12 amino acids. The CDR3 DNA sequence: TGTGCGACTCGGGGGGCGCGCGATGAGCAGTTCTTC. Translating gives CATRGARDEQFF.

This rearrangement joins TRBV2 to TRBJ1-2, with a weak D call TRBD1 (5 bases). V lost 5 bases and J lost 7, with 14 bases in between. Germline V CDR1 and CDR2: SNHLY, FYNNEI. CDR3 length equals 13 residues. For the CDR3, the DNA is TGTGCCAGCAGTTCTACAGGAGCAGCTGGCTACACCTTC. This encodes CASSSTGAAGYTF.

The V and J genes are TRBV5-4 and TRBJ2-1; 12 nucleotides line up with TRBD2. The trim removed 4 bases at V and 6 bases at J, leaving 8 bases unmatched. CDR1 is SGHNT and CDR2 is YYREEE in the germline V gene (reference sequence). CDR3 length: 16 amino acids. For the CDR3, the DNA is TGTGCCAGCAGCCTACAACTAGCGGGGGGTTTCAATGAGCAGTTCTTC. This codes for CASSLQLAGGFNEQFF.

The chain joins TRBV27 to TRBJ2-2, with 11 bases identical to TRBD1. V trimming: 7 bases; J trimming: 4 bases; junction bases outside the gene matches: 2. The CDR3 is made up of 14 amino acids. The germline V gene encodes CDR1 MNHEY and CDR2 SMNVEV (reference sequence). The chain's CDR3 is CASTGQGATGELFF. In DNA, the CDR3 is TGTGCCAGCACCGGACAGGGGGCCACCGGGGAGCTGTTTTTT.

This chain joins TRBV10-3 and TRBJ1-1; TRBD1 is a possible D gene (5 bases). V lost 0 bases, J lost 4 bases, and 9 bases lay in between. The CDR3 covers 14 residues. Germline V lookup: CDR1 ENHRY, CDR2 SYGVKD. CDR3 loop: CAISESDGGTEAFF. The CDR3, as DNA: TGTGCCATCAGTGAGTCGGACGGGGGCACTGAAGCTTTCTTT.

The chain links TRBV29-1 to TRBJ1-2; the D gene is possibly TRBD1 (6 bases). V lost 2 bases and J lost 8, with 15 bases in between. Germline V gene data show CDR1 as SQVTM and CDR2 as ANQGSEA. The CDR3 totals 13 residues. CDR3: CSVERVGAPGYTF. The DNA for the CDR3 is TGCAGCGTTGAACGGGTGGGGGCGCCCGGCTACACCTTC.

This clone appeared a few times. This rearrangement joins TRBV19 to TRBJ1-5, with 12 bases lining up with TRBD1. The CDR3 runs to 15 residues. The V and J ends lost 5 bases and 5 bases, in that order; junction bases with no gene match: 4. CDR1 and CDR2 from the germline V gene are LNHDA and SQIVND (reference sequence). The CDR3 protein is CASSRDRGRDQPQHF. The CDR3 DNA reads as TGTGCCAGTAGTCGGGACAGGGGGCGAGATCAGCCCCAGCATTTT.

The V gene is TRBV18, the J gene TRBJ1-6; no clear D gene. Trimming pared 4 bases from V and 3 bases from J, leaving 10 bases between. CDR1 and CDR2 (germline): KGHSH, LQKENI. The CDR3 is 15 amino acids. The CDR3 reads CASSREADYNSPLHF. Here the CDR3 DNA reads TGTGCCAGCTCACGCGAGGCAGACTATAATTCACCCCTCCACTTT.

CDR3 in amino acids: CASSPLGSVSVQETQYF. The CDR3, as DNA: TGTGCCAGCTCACCCCTAGGATCGGTGAGCGTTCAAGAGACCCAGTACTTC. This sequence joins TRBV18 and TRBJ2-5; no reliable D call. The germline V and J ends were trimmed by 3 bases and 2 bases, with 19 bases remaining between them. This CDR3 has 17 amino acids. CDR1 and CDR2 (germline): KGHSH, LQKENI. Combining the CDR3 with reference TRBV18 and TRBJ2-5 gives the whole variable domain NAGVMQNPRHLVRRRGQEARLRCSPMKGHSHVYWYRQLPEEGLKFMVYLQKENIIDESGMPKERFSAEFPKEGPSILRIQQVVRGDSAAYFCASSPLGSVSVQETQYFGPGTRLLVL.

The chain recombines TRBV11-3 with TRBJ1-1, with D possibly matching TRBD1 (6 bases). The CDR3 runs to 13 residues. V lost 3 bases to trimming and J lost 7 bases, with 12 bases between them. Germline V gene sequence: CDR1 SGHNT, CDR2 YENEEA. The CDR3 coding sequence is TGTGCCAGCAGCTTTACAGGGATGGGTGAAGCTTTCTTT. It translates to CASSFTGMGEAFF.

This rearrangement joins TRBV18 to TRBJ1-5; 9 positions match TRBD1. This CDR3 region has 17 residues. Unmatched junction bases numbered 12, after V lost 3 bases and J lost 6 bases. Germline CDR1 KGHSH, CDR2 LQKENI. The CDR3 region has the DNA TGTGCCAGCTCACCGTTTTTCGTGGACAGGGGTACTCAGCCCCAGCATTTT. Translated, it gives CASSPFFVDRGTQPQHF.

The chain carries TRBV4-2 and TRBJ1-4; 10 bases are shared with TRBD1. V lost 1 base, J lost 3 bases, and 5 bases stayed unmatched. Germline V CDR1 and CDR2: LGHNA, YNFKEQ. This CDR3 is 17 amino acids long. This chain's CDR3 is CASSQGQGADANEKLFF. The DNA for the CDR3 is TGTGCCAGCAGCCAAGGACAGGGGGCTGATGCTAATGAAAAACTGTTTTTT.

The V gene is TRBV24-1, the J gene TRBJ1-5, with 9 bases aligning to TRBD1. Per germline, CDR1 KGHDR and CDR2 SFDVKD. The CDR3 consists of 15 residues. V dropped 5 bases and J dropped 3; count of bases not matched to a gene: 4. The CDR3 reads CATSGRQGDNQPQHF. In nucleotides, the CDR3 is TGTGCCACCAGTGGGAGACAGGGGGACAATCAGCCCCAGCATTTT.

This sequence joins TRBV6-2 or TRBV6-3 and TRBJ1-2; D gene ambiguous. V lost 5 bases and J 6 bases, leaving 22 bases between the germline ends. The CDR3 runs to 16 residues. CDR1 and CDR2 from the germline V gene are MNHEY and SVGEGT. In nucleotides, the CDR3 is TGTGCCAGCAGTAGAGCTTCCGGCCGGGGAGGGAATGGCTACACCTTC. It translates to CASSRASGRGGNGYTF.